These 24 T cell receptor beta chains were all obtained from the same sample, sequenced in a study of cytomegalovirus exposure and HLA in healthy donors. A multiplex PCR was run with 60 Vbeta primers and 13 Jbeta primers. Assay: immunoSEQ multiplex PCR; the TCRdb copy retains only in-frame clones and omits some. The profile shows 200,000 to 250,000 clones, 82% of them singletons. The sample taken for sequencing was PBMCs. These receptors all come from a woman in her thirties or forties in good health and CMV-seronegative.

The J gene is TRBJ1-2, the V gene TRBV11-2, with D possibly being TRBD1 (5 bases). CDR1 and CDR2 (germline): SGHAT, FQNNGV. The CDR3 consists of 17 residues. V was trimmed by 0 bases and J by 2 bases, leaving 16 bases between them. The CDR3, as DNA: TGTGCCAGCAGCTTAGATCTGGGGGGAGTGGGAAACTATGGCTACACCTTC. It translates to CASSLDLGGVGNYGYTF.

Comments on this clone: This same CDR3 is encoded by further DNA sequences in the sample. V is TRBV30 and J is TRBJ1-2, with D perhaps TRBD1 (6 bases). The CDR3 extends over 12 amino acids. The germline gives CDR1 GTSNPN, CDR2 SVGIG (reference sequence). The ends were cut back, 5 bases at V and 4 bases at J, with 11 bases in the middle. The chain's CDR3 is CAWSRGLYGYTF. DNA for the CDR3: TGTGCCTGGTCGCGGGGGCTCTATGGCTACACCTTC.

V usage is TRBV6-5 and J usage is TRBJ2-7, with TRBD1 identical over 10 bases. The V gene end was trimmed by 6 bases and the J gene end by 1 base; junction bases not matched to a gene: 6. This CDR3 has 15 amino acids. Germline CDR1 MNHEY, CDR2 SVGAGI. CDR3 protein: CASSSRDRGSYEQYF. DNA of the CDR3: TGTGCCAGCAGCTCGCGGGACAGGGGATCCTACGAGCAGTACTTC.

The CDR3 DNA reads as TGTGCCAGCAGCTGGGTCCCCACAGGGGGCTCAACTAATGAAAAACTGTTTTTT. This translates into CASSWVPTGGSTNEKLFF. The chain recombines TRBV5-5 with TRBJ1-4; TRBD1 agrees at 9 bases. This CDR3 spans 18 amino acids. Unmatched junction bases numbered 9, after V lost 3 bases and J lost 0 bases. Germline CDR1 is SGHKS and CDR2 is YYEKEE (reference sequence).

The J gene is TRBJ2-7, the V gene TRBV5-4, with 7 bases identical to TRBD1. The V gene end was trimmed by 4 bases and the J gene end by 0 bases; junction bases not matched to a gene: 7. The germline V gene encodes CDR1 SGHNT and CDR2 YYREEE (reference sequence). The CDR3 has 15 residues. The CDR3: CASSLGTASSYEQYF. CDR3 coding DNA: TGTGCCAGCAGCCTAGGGACAGCTAGCTCCTACGAGCAGTACTTC.

The V and J genes are TRBV6-1 and TRBJ1-3; D ambiguous. Trimming removed 2 bases at V and 1 base at J, with 3 bases between. Per germline, CDR1 MNHNS and CDR2 SASEGT. The CDR3 totals 13 residues. The CDR3 DNA reads TGTGCCAGCAGTGAACAATCTGGAAACACCATATATTTT. Protein product: CASSEQSGNTIYF.

The V gene is TRBV10-2, the J gene TRBJ2-7; 9 bases align to TRBD1. This CDR3 region has 15 residues. The germline V gene has CDR1 WSHSY and CDR2 SAAADI. The ends lost 5 bases at V and 9 bases at J; junction bases unmatched: 14. DNA of the CDR3: TGCGCCAGCAGTCCCGTAGGGGACAGGGTGACCGGGCAGTACTTC. Translation: CASSPVGDRVTGQYF.

The gene calls are TRBV5-1 and TRBJ1-4; the D is unclear. Trimming removed 1 base at V and 5 bases at J, with 12 bases between. The CDR3 length is 15 residues. Germline V gene sequence: CDR1 SGHRS, CDR2 YFSETQ. CDR3 in amino acids: CASSLRGSGNEKLFF. DNA for the CDR3: TGCGCCAGCAGCTTGCGGGGTTCTGGAAATGAAAAACTGTTTTTT.

This clone was recorded only once. This rearrangement joins TRBV6-5 to TRBJ2-7; D is unresolved. The CDR3 sequence is 11 residues long. CDR1 is MNHEY and CDR2 is SVGAGI in the germline V gene. The ends were cut back, 5 bases at V and 6 bases at J, with 8 bases in the middle. The CDR3 coding sequence is TGTGCCAGCAGTAAATTATCCGAGCAGTACTTC. Translating gives CASSKLSEQYF.

The chain uses TRBV4-2 and TRBJ2-2; 8 nucleotides line up with TRBD1. J gave up 3 bases and V 4 bases, and 4 bases lay outside the gene matches. This CDR3 has 15 amino acids. From germline, CDR1 is LGHNA and CDR2 YNFKEQ. CDR3 residues: CASSPTGGYTGELFF. As DNA, the CDR3 is TGTGCCAGCAGCCCTACAGGGGGGTACACCGGGGAGCTGTTTTTT.

The rearrangement links TRBV2 to TRBJ1-5; D gene unclear. The V gene's germline CDR1 is SNHLY and CDR2 FYNNEI. The V gene lost 7 bases and the J gene lost 4 bases, with 14 bases spanning the gap. The CDR3 sequence is 14 residues long. CDR3 DNA: TGTGCCAGCACGAGGGCGGGTCAAAATCAGCCCCAGCATTTT. The encoded protein is CASTRAGQNQPQHF.

The CDR3 reads CASSFQWGGRETQYF. DNA for the CDR3: TGTGCCAGCAGTTTTCAATGGGGGGGGCGAGAGACCCAGTACTTC. The chain couples TRBV7-2 to TRBJ2-5, with D possibly TRBD2 on 7 matching bases. The CDR3 sequence is 15 residues long. The V and J ends lost 6 bases and 4 bases respectively, with 18 bases between them. Germline V gene data show CDR1 as SGHTA and CDR2 as FQGNSA.

The V and J genes are TRBV6-4 and TRBJ2-3; 9 bases map to TRBD2. After removal of 0 bases from V and 6 bases from J, the junction contained 4 bases not matched to a gene. Germline V CDR1 and CDR2: MRHNA, SNTAGT. The CDR3 spans 15 residues. CDR3 residues: CASSDSSGRGDTQYF. The CDR3 bases are TGTGCCAGCAGTGACTCTAGCGGGAGAGGTGATACGCAGTATTTT.

This clone was seen more than once but under ten times. The rearrangement joins TRBV6-1 to TRBJ1-1; 11 nucleotides align to TRBD1. V was pared by 2 bases and J by 5 bases, with 13 bases of the junction left unmatched. Germline V gene data show CDR1 as MNHNS and CDR2 as SASEGT. The length of the CDR3 is 18 residues. In DNA, the CDR3 is TGTGCCAGCAGTGAATATTTTTTTGGACAGGGGGCCGGAACTGAAGCTTTCTTT. Translation gives CASSEYFFGQGAGTEAFF.

The chain uses TRBV9 and TRBJ2-1; 14 nucleotides line up with TRBD2. In germline, CDR1 is SGDLS, CDR2 YYNGEE. CDR3 length: 17 amino acids. With 3 bases clipped from V and 7 bases from J, the junction kept 9 bases outside the gene matches. The CDR3 spells CASSGWTSGRLSNEQFF. The CDR3 DNA is TGTGCCAGCAGCGGATGGACTAGCGGGAGGCTCAGTAATGAGCAGTTCTTC.

The sample holds a few counts of this clone. This chain joins TRBV25-1 and TRBJ2-1, with TRBD2 matching over 11 bases. Trimming at V came to 7 bases and at J to 9 bases, leaving 5 bases not matched to a gene. The CDR3 totals 13 residues. CDR1 and CDR2 from the germline V gene are MGHDK and SYGVNS. The CDR3 loop is CASKLAGGGEQFF. In DNA, the CDR3 is TGTGCCAGCAAGCTAGCGGGAGGTGGTGAGCAGTTCTTC.

V gene TRBV9 combines with J gene TRBJ1-2, with D possibly being TRBD1 (6 bases). Germline V lookup: CDR1 SGDLS, CDR2 YYNGEE. The CDR3 has 12 residues. V was trimmed by 3 bases and J by 7 bases, leaving 10 bases between them. In nucleotides, the CDR3 is TGTGCCAGCAGCGACGGGGGGGCTGGCTACACCTTC. Translating gives CASSDGGAGYTF.

The V and J genes are TRBV9 and TRBJ2-6, with D perhaps matching TRBD1 (5 bases). Germline lookup yields CDR1 SGDLS and CDR2 YYNGEE. The CDR3 covers 19 residues. V lost 1 base and J 0 bases, leaving 17 bases between the germline ends. This CDR3 reads CASSVPTGRVPSGANVLTF. The CDR3 nucleotides read TGTGCCAGCAGCGTACCTACGGGCAGGGTCCCCTCTGGGGCCAACGTCCTGACTTTC.

This clone was found a few times. This chain uses TRBV2 with TRBJ2-1, with D perhaps matching TRBD2 (6 bases). This CDR3 has 15 residues. V shed 4 bases and J shed 2 bases, with 12 bases lying between them. CDR1 and CDR2 (germline): SNHLY, FYNNEI. DNA of the CDR3: TGTGCCAGCAGTGGGGGTTGGAGGGCCTACAATGAGCAGTTCTTC. It codes for CASSGGWRAYNEQFF.

The chain uses TRBV19 and TRBJ2-3, with 9 bases fitting TRBD1. CDR3 size: 17 residues. V lost 6 bases to trimming and J lost 1 base; unmatched junction nucleotides: 11. CDR1 LNHDA and CDR2 SQIVND come from the germline V gene (reference sequence). Here the CDR3 DNA reads TGTGCCAGTAGACCGGGACAGGGTCCACTCCGCACAGATACGCAGTATTTT. Translation gives CASRPGQGPLRTDTQYF.

CDR3 sequence reads: CASQRTGDEQYF. As DNA, the CDR3 is TGTGCCAGCCAGCGGACAGGGGACGAGCAGTACTTC. V gene TRBV18 combines with J gene TRBJ2-7; 9 bases match TRBD1. Per the germline V gene, CDR1 is KGHSH and CDR2 is LQKENI. V lost 8 bases, J lost 5 bases, and 4 bases stayed unmatched. The CDR3 sequence is 12 residues long.

This clone was seen once. The chain has TRBV6-5 and TRBJ1-1; the D is unclear. V lost 0 bases and J lost 8, with 16 bases in between. There are 15 residues in the CDR3. The germline gives CDR1 MNHEY, CDR2 SVGAGI. CDR3 bases: TGTGCCAGCAGTTACTCGTTCACAGCCGGATTGGAAGCTTTCTTT. This codes for CASSYSFTAGLEAFF.

This clone was counted once. Sequence at one end of the junction differs from germline and may be a read error. The J gene is TRBJ1-3, the V gene TRBV7-9; 7 bases agree with TRBD1. The CDR3 is 17 amino acids. Germline CDR1 and CDR2: SEHNR and FQNEAQ (reference sequence). The CDR3 nucleotides read TGTTCCAGCAGCCAAACAGGGGCAGGTCCCTCTGGAAACACCATATATTTT. This codes for CSSSQTGAGPSGNTIYF.

V is TRBV18 and J is TRBJ1-4, with D uncertain. The V end was cut by 8 bases, the J end by 4 bases, with 11 bases between. The CDR3 is 13 residues long. CDR1 is KGHSH, CDR2 LQKENI, per germline. Here the CDR3 reads CASVLSLNEKLFF. The CDR3 coding sequence is TGTGCCAGCGTACTAAGCCTTAATGAAAAACTGTTTTTT.